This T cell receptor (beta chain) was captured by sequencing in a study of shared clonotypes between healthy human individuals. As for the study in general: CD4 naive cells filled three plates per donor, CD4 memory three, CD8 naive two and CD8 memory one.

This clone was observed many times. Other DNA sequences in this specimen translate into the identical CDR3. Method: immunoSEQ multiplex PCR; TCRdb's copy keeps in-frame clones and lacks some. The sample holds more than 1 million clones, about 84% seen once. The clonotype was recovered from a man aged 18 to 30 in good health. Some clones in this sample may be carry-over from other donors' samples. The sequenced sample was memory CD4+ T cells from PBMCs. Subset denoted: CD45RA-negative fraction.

The CDR3 DNA follows: TGTGCCAGCTCACCTCGGGACGGGGAGACCCAGTACTTC. It is translated as CASSPRDGETQYF. This chain connects TRBV18 to TRBJ2-5; TRBD1 or TRBD2 may be the D gene (5 bases each). Trimming took off 3 bases at V and 5 bases at J, with 10 bases between the two ends. Per germline, CDR1 KGHSH and CDR2 LQKENI. The CDR3 extends over 13 amino acids.